Following are 30 T cell receptor beta chains from one sample sequenced in a study of blood T cells in healthy people across ages. The authors ran a second PCR of about 7 to 11 cycles using a sample-barcoded 5' primer and a J-beta primer mix. TCRdb recomputed calls from the 5' RACE reads with MiXCR, one row per CDR3 protein. This repertoire shows over 500,000 distinct CDR3 sequences, about 50% found once; its top ten account for roughly 13%. Input material: blood. The receptors were gathered from a woman of 80 years or more in good health.

This clonotype was seen many times. At one end, the junction sequence differs from germline, possibly due to a read error. The chain uses TRBV28 and TRBJ2-1, with D tentatively TRBD2 (5 bases). Germline V gene lookup returns CDR1 MDHEN and CDR2 SYDVKM. This CDR3 comprises 13 residues. The DNA of the CDR3 is TGTTCCAGCAGGTGGGAGTCCTACAATGAGCAGTTCTTC. Residues: CSSRWESYNEQFF. Drawing the rest from reference TRBV28 and TRBJ2-1, the complete variable domain is DVKVTQSSRYLVKRTGEKVFLECVQDMDHENMFWYRQDPGLGLRLIYFSYDVKMKEKGDIPEGYSVSREKKERFSLILESASTNQTSMYLCSSRWESYNEQFFGPGTRLTVL.

This clonotype was seen ten or more times. Written as DNA, the CDR3 is TGCGCCAGCAGCCAAGACTGGGCTCACAACTATGGCTACACCTTC. Protein product: CASSQDWAHNYGYTF. This chain uses TRBV4-1 with TRBJ1-2; D gene uncertain. Germline CDR1 and CDR2: MGHRA and YSYEKL. This CDR3 contains 15 residues. V shed 0 bases and J shed 2 bases, with 10 bases lying between them.

V usage is TRBV14 and J usage is TRBJ2-1; TRBD2 agrees at 7 bases. V shed 1 base and J 8 bases; nucleotides not matched to a gene: 11. The CDR3 spans 16 residues. CDR1 is SGHDN, CDR2 FVKESK, per germline. The CDR3 loop is CASSQVLAREKDEQFF. The CDR3 nucleotides read TGTGCCAGCAGCCAAGTTTTGGCGCGGGAGAAGGATGAGCAGTTCTTC.

For this clonotype: This may be a read error, as it is one base from a much larger clone. The rearrangement links TRBV20-1 to TRBJ2-6; no definite D call. Germline V gene sequence: CDR1 DFQATT, CDR2 SNEGSKA (reference sequence). The CDR3 extends over 14 amino acids. The CDR3 DNA sequence: TGCAGTGTTAGAGATTCTTCCGGGGCCAACGTCCTGACTTTC. Encoded protein: CSVRDSSGANVLTF.

The chain links TRBV28 to TRBJ2-5; 10 nucleotides line up with TRBD1. With V trimmed by 8 bases and J by 4 bases, 13 bases remained unmatched. Germline V gene lookup returns CDR1 MDHEN and CDR2 SYDVKM. The CDR3 totals 16 residues. The CDR3 DNA sequence: TGTGCCAGCCGGGGGGTTTCGACAGGGGGCTCAGAGACCCAGTACTTC. Translated: CASRGVSTGGSETQYF.

The genes are TRBV7-2 and TRBJ2-2; D unresolved. The CDR3 loop spans 11 amino acids. V shed 5 bases and J shed 6 bases, with 4 bases lying between them. Germline CDR1 SGHTA, CDR2 FQGNSA. The CDR3 sequence is CASSHPGELFF. In DNA form, the CDR3 reads TGTGCCAGCAGCCACCCCGGGGAGCTGTTTTTT.

The chain joins TRBV3-1 to TRBJ1-2; 8 bases align to TRBD1. This CDR3 is 14 amino acids long. Trimming removed 2 bases from V and 6 bases from J; junction bases left unmatched: 5. The germline CDR1 and CDR2 sequences are LGHDT and YNNKEL (reference sequence). CDR3 in DNA: TGTGCCAGCAGCCAACCTAAGACAGGGGATGGCTACACCTTC. It is translated as CASSQPKTGDGYTF.

The V and J genes are TRBV7-9 and TRBJ2-5, with 8 nucleotides matching TRBD2. The V segment lost 5 bases and the J segment 2 bases; nucleotides outside the gene matches: 7. In germline, CDR1 is SEHNR, CDR2 FQNEAQ (reference sequence). The CDR3 is 15 amino acids. CDR3 region: CASSLDGRGQETQYF. CDR3 bases: TGTGCCAGCAGCCTGGACGGGAGGGGTCAAGAGACCCAGTACTTC.

This clonotype was seen a few times. This may stem from a read error, because a much larger clone lies one nucleotide away. The chain combines TRBV9 with TRBJ2-5, with 9 positions matching TRBD2. The CDR3 runs 15 residues. The ends lost 3 bases at V and 11 bases at J; junction bases unmatched: 14. The germline V gene encodes CDR1 SGDLS and CDR2 YYNGEE. CDR3: CASSGLAVPYNEQYF. DNA for the CDR3: TGTGCCAGCAGCGGACTAGCGGTCCCCTACAATGAGCAGTACTTC.

The chain uses TRBV28 and TRBJ2-3, with 8 bases aligning to TRBD2. The CDR3 covers 16 residues. The V gene's germline CDR1 is MDHEN and CDR2 SYDVKM. The V segment lost 9 bases and the J segment 0 bases; nucleotides outside the gene matches: 11. CDR3 loop: CASPGASGSSTDTQYF. CDR3 coding DNA: TGTGCCAGTCCTGGGGCTAGCGGGTCTAGCACAGATACGCAGTATTTT.

As for this clonotype: This may stem from a read error, because a much larger clone lies one nucleotide away. The chain joins TRBV7-9 to TRBJ2-3; no definite D call. The CDR3 totals 12 residues. Germline CDR1 is SEHNR and CDR2 is FQNEAQ (reference sequence). The CDR3 DNA is TGTTCCAGCAGCTTAGTCCCAGATACGCAGTATTTT. Amino acids: CSSSLVPDTQYF.

Turning to this clonotype: This may arise from a read error, as a much more abundant clone is one base away. The V gene is TRBV6-5, the J gene TRBJ2-1; the D gene is possibly TRBD2 (6 bases). This CDR3 has 15 residues. Germline V gene lookup returns CDR1 MNHEY and CDR2 SVGAGI. The CDR3 loop is CASSYSGLYYNEQLF. CDR3 DNA sequence: TGTGCCAGCAGTTACTCGGGACTTTATTACAATGAGCAGTTATTC.

Note on this clonotype: A much larger clonotype is one base distant, so this may be a read error. This chain links TRBV6-1 with TRBJ2-5; 8 bases align to TRBD2. This CDR3 comprises 15 residues. CDR1 is MNHNS, CDR2 SASEGT, per germline. CDR3 DNA: TGTGCCAGCAGTCCCCTCAGCGGGGGTAAAGAGACCCAGGACTTC. It encodes CASSPLSGGKETQDF.

The chain is built from TRBV28 and TRBJ1-5, with D maybe TRBD1 (5 bases). The J call could be wrong; TRBJ2-3 is a better fit for the DNA end. This CDR3 has 15 residues. Per germline, CDR1 MDHEN and CDR2 SYDVKM. CDR3 DNA sequence: TGTGCCAGCAGTGCACAGACAGCAGGCAATCAGCCCCAGTATTTT. Protein product: CASSAQTAGNQPQYF.

The CDR3 DNA sequence: TGTGCCAGCAGCCAGGTTGACCGGGGGTATAATTCACCCCTCCACTTT. Translation gives CASSQVDRGYNSPLHF. The V gene is TRBV12-3 or TRBV12-4, the J gene TRBJ1-6; D is possibly TRBD1 (5 bases). This CDR3 is 16 amino acids long. The V gene lost 6 bases and the J gene lost 4 bases, with 16 bases spanning the gap.

Concerning this clonotype: Being one base from a much bigger clone, this may be a read error. This chain links TRBV11-2 with TRBJ2-7, with D uncertain. This CDR3 region has 11 residues. Germline values: CDR1 SGHAT, CDR2 FQNNGV. The DNA of the CDR3 is TGTGCCAACAGCCATAGATACGAGCAGTACTTC. It codes for CANSHRYEQYF.

The genes are TRBV5-1 and TRBJ1-6; the D gene is possibly TRBD1 (6 bases). Looked up from germline, CDR1 is SGHRS and CDR2 is YFSETQ. The CDR3 extends over 15 amino acids. V lost 0 bases to trimming and J lost 10 bases, with 14 bases between them. The CDR3 region has the DNA TGCGCCAGCAGCTTGGATACAGGGTTGGGGTCACCCCTCCACTTT. Translation: CASSLDTGLGSPLHF.

Notes on this clonotype: Relative to the germline gene, one junction end is altered; a read error may explain this. The J gene is TRBJ2-5, the V gene TRBV5-1; 10 bases agree with TRBD2. Germline V gives CDR1 SGHRS, CDR2 YFSETQ. This CDR3 is built from 16 residues. CDR3 protein: CASRLGTSDSYNEQYF. The CDR3, as DNA: TGCGCCAGCAGGTTGGGGACTAGCGACTCCTACAATGAGCAGTACTTC.

Points on this clonotype: A single base separates this from a much larger clone, so it may be a read error. The V gene is TRBV3-1, the J gene TRBJ1-2; tentative D call: TRBD1 (6 bases). From germline, CDR1 is LGHDT and CDR2 YNNKEL (reference sequence). The CDR3 runs 14 residues. CDR3 region: CAGSQSDSLGGYTF. The CDR3 DNA reads TGTGCCGGCAGCCAATCGGACAGCCTTGGTGGCTACACCTTC.

This chain connects TRBV4-1 to TRBJ1-5, with TRBD1 as a possible D gene (6 bases). The V end lost 4 bases, the J end lost 3 bases, and 13 bases lay between the germline ends. CDR1 is MGHRA and CDR2 is YSYEKL in the germline V gene. The CDR3 loop spans 15 amino acids. The CDR3 here is CASSPGTPTNQPQHF. The CDR3, as DNA: TGCGCCAGCAGCCCCGGGACACCTACCAATCAGCCCCAGCATTTT.

Remarks on this clonotype: Being one base from a much bigger clone, this may be a read error. The chain has TRBV20-1 and TRBJ2-1; 9 bases agree with TRBD2. The CDR3 length is 15 residues. From germline, CDR1 is DFQATT and CDR2 SNEGSKA (reference sequence). Trimming cost V 2 bases and J 9 bases; bases outside gene matches: 11. The chain's CDR3 is CSARPRLAANTEQFF. CDR3 DNA: TGCAGTGCTAGACCCCGACTAGCGGCAAACACTGAGCAGTTCTTC.

V is TRBV20-1 and J is TRBJ2-7, with TRBD1 identical over 7 bases. Germline CDR1 reads DFQATT; CDR2 reads SNEGSKA (reference sequence). Germline trimming cut 3 bases from V and 3 bases from J; bases unmatched to any gene: 8. The CDR3 length is 14 residues. Here the CDR3 DNA reads TGCAGTGCTAGTGGGACAGATGCTCTCTACGAGCAGTACTTC. This codes for CSASGTDALYEQYF.

The rearrangement uses TRBV20-1 and TRBJ1-5; D is unclear. Germline CDR1 DFQATT, CDR2 SNEGSKA (reference sequence). Trimming took off 3 bases at V and 11 bases at J, with 14 bases between the two ends. The CDR3 spans 12 residues. In DNA form, the CDR3 reads TGCAGTGCTAGGTTAACAGCCGAAACCCAGCATTTT. It yields the protein CSARLTAETQHF.

This chain links TRBV5-1 with TRBJ1-1; TRBD1 matches at 7 bases. The germline V gene has CDR1 SGHRS and CDR2 YFSETQ. The CDR3 totals 13 residues. V shed 2 bases, J shed 5 bases, and the junction held 3 bases outside the gene matches. The CDR3 bases are TGCGCCAGCAGCTTTCAGGGGGAAACTGAAGCTTTCTTT. This codes for CASSFQGETEAFF.

The CDR3 region has the DNA TGTGCCAGCAGCCTTAGGGTGGGGAATGAAAAACTGTTTTTT. Translated, it gives CASSLRVGNEKLFF. This chain uses TRBV3-1 with TRBJ1-4; D is ambiguous. The germline gives CDR1 LGHDT, CDR2 YNNKEL (reference sequence). Trimming shortened V by 4 bases and J by 5 bases, and 11 bases separated the two germline ends. The CDR3 covers 14 residues.

Comment on this clonotype: A much more abundant neighbour one base away suggests this may be a read error. V gene TRBV7-2 combines with J gene TRBJ2-1, with D possibly matching TRBD2 (5 bases). The CDR3 has 14 residues. Germline-derived CDR1 and CDR2 are SGHTA and FQGNSA. V gave up 5 bases and J gave up 5 bases, with 13 bases separating them. This CDR3 reads CASSGEFSHNEQFF. The CDR3 nucleotides read TGTGCCAGCAGCGGGGAGTTTTCCCACAATGAGCAGTTCTTC. Full variable domain (outside the CDR3, taken from reference TRBV7-2 and TRBJ2-1): GAGVSQSPSNKVTEKGKDVELRCDPISGHTALYWYRQSLGQGLEFLIYFQGNSAPDKSGLPSDRFSAERTGGSVSTLTIQRTQQEDSAVYLCASSGEFSHNEQFFGPGTRLTVL.

The chain recombines TRBV6-6 with TRBJ1-2; possible D gene TRBD1, 5 bases. V lost 5 bases and J lost 3, with 16 bases in between. There are 15 residues in the CDR3. CDR1 MNHNY and CDR2 SVGAGI come from the germline V gene (reference sequence). Here the CDR3 DNA reads TGTGCCAGCAGTGACCCCCCCCAGGGTGACTATGGCTACACCTTC. This sequence encodes CASSDPPQGDYGYTF.

This clonotype was counted at least ten times. The V gene is TRBV18, the J gene TRBJ2-1; 10 bases are shared with TRBD1. This CDR3 spans 14 amino acids. Germline lookup yields CDR1 KGHSH and CDR2 LQKENI. V dropped 3 bases and J dropped 9; count of bases not matched to a gene: 5. CDR3 nucleotide sequence: TGTGCCAGCTCACCGACAGGGGGCTCGGGTGAGCAGTTCTTC. Translated, it gives CASSPTGGSGEQFF.

This clonotype was observed a few times. The J gene is TRBJ2-2, the V gene TRBV27, with 9 nucleotides matching TRBD1. The CDR3 extends over 16 amino acids. Trimming removed 5 bases from V and 6 bases from J; junction bases left unmatched: 10. Germline-derived CDR1 and CDR2 are MNHEY and SMNVEV (reference sequence). Written as DNA, the CDR3 is TGTGCCAGCAGTGTCGTACAGGGACAGGGCGCCGGGGAGCTGTTTTTT. It codes for CASSVVQGQGAGELFF.

The chain carries TRBV15 and TRBJ2-1; tentatively, D is TRBD1 (6 bases). Trimming stripped 3 bases from V and 4 bases from J, with 13 bases between. CDR1 and CDR2 from the germline V gene are LNHNV and YYDKDF (reference sequence). The CDR3 runs to 15 residues. Here the CDR3 DNA reads TGTGCCACCAGCAGCCGACAGGATACATACAATGAGCAGTTCTTC. This codes for CATSSRQDTYNEQFF.